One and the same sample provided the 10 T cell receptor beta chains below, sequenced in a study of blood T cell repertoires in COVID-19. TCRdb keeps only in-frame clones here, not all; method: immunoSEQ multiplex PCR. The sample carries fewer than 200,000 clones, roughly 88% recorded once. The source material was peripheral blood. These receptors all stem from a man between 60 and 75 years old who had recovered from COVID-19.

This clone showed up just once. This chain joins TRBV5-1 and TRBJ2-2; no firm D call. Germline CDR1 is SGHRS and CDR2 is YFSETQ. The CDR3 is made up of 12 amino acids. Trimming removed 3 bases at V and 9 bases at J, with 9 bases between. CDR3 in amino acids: CASSSSERELFF. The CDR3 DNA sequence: TGCGCCAGCAGCTCATCGGAGAGGGAGCTGTTTTTT.

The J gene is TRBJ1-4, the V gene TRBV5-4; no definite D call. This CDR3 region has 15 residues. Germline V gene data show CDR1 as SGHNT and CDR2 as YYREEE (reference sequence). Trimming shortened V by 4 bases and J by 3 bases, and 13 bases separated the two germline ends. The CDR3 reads CASSIRGRANEKLFF. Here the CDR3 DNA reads TGTGCCAGCAGCATCAGAGGGAGGGCTAATGAAAAACTGTTTTTT. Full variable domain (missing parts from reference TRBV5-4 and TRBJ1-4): ETGVTQSPTHLIKTRGQQVTLRCSSQSGHNTVSWYQQALGQGPQFIFQYYREEENGRGNFPPRFSGLQFPNYSSELNVNALELDDSALYLCASSIRGRANEKLFFGSGTQLSVL.

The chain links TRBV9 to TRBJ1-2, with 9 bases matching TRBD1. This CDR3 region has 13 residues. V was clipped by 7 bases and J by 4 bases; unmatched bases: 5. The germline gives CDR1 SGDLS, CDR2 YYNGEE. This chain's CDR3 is CASDRQGGYGYTF. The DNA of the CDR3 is TGTGCCAGCGACAGACAGGGGGGCTATGGCTACACCTTC. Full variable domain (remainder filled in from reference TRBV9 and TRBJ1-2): DSGVTQTPKHLITATGQRVTLRCSPRSGDLSVYWYQQSLDQGLQFLIQYYNGEERAKGNILERFSAQQFPDLHSELNLSSLELGDSALYFCASDRQGGYGYTFGSGTRLTVV.

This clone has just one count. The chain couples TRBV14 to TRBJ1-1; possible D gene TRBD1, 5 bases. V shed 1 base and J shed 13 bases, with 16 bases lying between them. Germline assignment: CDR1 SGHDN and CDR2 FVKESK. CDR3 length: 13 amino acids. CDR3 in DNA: TGTGCCAGCAGCCAAGCCCCGACAGTAAAGGGTTTCTTT. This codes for CASSQAPTVKGFF.

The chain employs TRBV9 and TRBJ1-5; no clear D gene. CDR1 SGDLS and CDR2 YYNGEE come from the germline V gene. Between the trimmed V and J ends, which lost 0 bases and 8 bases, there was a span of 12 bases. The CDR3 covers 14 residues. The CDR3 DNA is TGTGCCAGCAGCGTAGATTTGAGGCCGGAGCCCCAGCATTTT. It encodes CASSVDLRPEPQHF.

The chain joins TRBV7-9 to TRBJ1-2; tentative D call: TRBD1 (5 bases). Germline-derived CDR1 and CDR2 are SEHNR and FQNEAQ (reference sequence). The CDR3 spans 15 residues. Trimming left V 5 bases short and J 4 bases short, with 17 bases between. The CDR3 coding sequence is TGTGCCAGCAGCCCGGAGCACAGGCCCCTCTATGGCTACACCTTC. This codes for CASSPEHRPLYGYTF.

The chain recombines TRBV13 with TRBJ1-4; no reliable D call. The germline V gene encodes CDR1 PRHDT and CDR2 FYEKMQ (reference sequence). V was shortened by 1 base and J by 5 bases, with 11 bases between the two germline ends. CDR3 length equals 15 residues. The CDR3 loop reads CASSLVSGGNEKLFF. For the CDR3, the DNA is TGTGCCAGCAGCTTAGTTTCGGGAGGGAATGAAAAACTGTTTTTT.

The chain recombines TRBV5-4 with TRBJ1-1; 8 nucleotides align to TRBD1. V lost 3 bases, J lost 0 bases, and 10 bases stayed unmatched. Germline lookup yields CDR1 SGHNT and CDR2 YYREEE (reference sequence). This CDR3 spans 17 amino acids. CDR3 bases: TGTGCCAGCAGCTCCCGGACAGGGAGGGGTATGAACACTGAAGCTTTCTTT. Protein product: CASSSRTGRGMNTEAFF.

CDR3 sequence (DNA): TGTGCCAGCAGCCAAGCCTCGACAGGAGTGTGGTTCTTC. Translation: CASSQASTGVWFF. V gene TRBV3-1 (or the pseudogene TRBV3-2) combines with J gene TRBJ2-1; weak D call: TRBD1 (6 bases). The CDR3 is 13 residues long. Trimming took off 1 base at V and 15 bases at J, with 16 bases between the two ends. Germline CDR1 reads LGHDT; CDR2 reads YNNKEL (reference sequence).

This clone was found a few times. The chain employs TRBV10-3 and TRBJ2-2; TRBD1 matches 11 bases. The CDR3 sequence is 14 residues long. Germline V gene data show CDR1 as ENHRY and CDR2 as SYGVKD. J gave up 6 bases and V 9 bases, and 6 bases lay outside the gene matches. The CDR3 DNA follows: TGTGCCATTATGGGACAGGGGGGCTCCGGGGAGCTGTTTTTT. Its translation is CAIMGQGGSGELFF.